Listed below are T cell receptor beta chains from one sample, sequenced in a study of blood T cell repertoires in COVID-19. Some clones are missing from TCRdb's copy, which holds only in-frame ones; the method was immunoSEQ multiplex PCR. The sample includes about 200,000 clones, nearly 90% seen only once; the top ten take around a fifth. The specimen was peripheral blood. The receptors come from a man between 60 and 70 years old with active or convalescent COVID-19. CDR3s include the opening cysteine and the closing phenylalanine or tryptophan. The order of the fields is J gene, clone size, D gene, V gene, CDR3 DNA, CDR3 protein. The D gene is left open where the match is weak. The size entry is marked missing in some rows and otherwise reads once, few, many or a size class.

TRBJ1-2,.,TRBD1,TRBV6-5,TGTGCCAGCCCGACAGGGGATAACTATGGCTACACCTTC,CASPTGDNYGYTF
TRBJ1-5,.,.,TRBV13,TGTGCCAGCAGCGGGCAGGGCAATCAGCCCCAGCATTTT,CASSGQGNQPQHF
TRBJ1-1,.,.,TRBV7-9,TGTGCCAGCAGCTTTTCAACTGAAGCTTTCTTT,CASSFSTEAFF
TRBJ1-2,.,TRBD1,TRBV6-5,TGTGCCAGCAGCGACAGGGGAAGCAACTATGGCTACACCTTC,CASSDRGSNYGYTF
TRBJ1-4,once,TRBD1,TRBV5-4,TGTGCCAGCAGCCGGGACAGTTCAACTAATGAAAAACTGTTTTTT,CASSRDSSTNEKLFF
TRBJ2-5,.,TRBD2,TRBV7-2,TGTGCCAGCAGCTTACGGGGCGGGGGGGCCGCAGAGACCCAGTACTTC,CASSLRGGGAAETQYF
TRBJ1-2,.,TRBD1,TRBV29-1,TGCAGCGTTGAAAAAGGGGGCTGGGGCTACACCTTC,CSVEKGGWGYTF
TRBJ1-6,once,TRBD1,TRBV11-2,TGTGCCAGCAGCTTACGGCAGGGGGCCAATTCACCCCTCCACTTT,CASSLRQGANSPLHF
TRBJ1-1,.,.,TRBV5-1,TGCGCCAGCAGCGGCAATACGAACACTGAAGCTTTCTTT,CASSGNTNTEAFF
TRBJ2-5,once,TRBD2,TRBV3-1/TRBV3-2,TGTGCCAGCAGCCAAGCTTCAGGGTTTCTCGGGGGGGCCCAGTACTTC,CASSQASGFLGGAQYF
TRBJ1-1,.,TRBD1,TRBV18,TGTGCCAGCAGGGACAGGTTGAACACTGAAGCTTTCTTT,CASRDRLNTEAFF
TRBJ1-4,.,.,TRBV2,TGTGCCAGCAGTGAGGAGGAGGTCAGGGGTGAAAAACTGTTTTTT,CASSEEEVRGEKLFF
TRBJ2-1,.,TRBD2,TRBV24-1,TGTGCCACCAGTGACCCATACGAGATAGCGGGGGGGGACAATGAGCAGTTCTTC,CATSDPYEIAGGDNEQFF
TRBJ1-2,few,.,TRBV2,TGTGCCAGCAGTGAAGCGCAGGTGGGCAGGAAAAATGGCTACACCTTC,CASSEAQVGRKNGYTF
TRBJ1-1,once,.,TRBV12-5,TGTGCTAGTGGTTTGGGCTACTACAGGGTCGTGAACACTGAAGCTTTCTTT,CASGLGYYRVVNTEAFF
TRBJ2-2,once,.,TRBV11-3,TGTGCCAGCAGCTTATCCCAGATGAACACCGGGGAGCTGTTTTTT,CASSLSQMNTGELFF
TRBJ1-6,.,TRBD1,TRBV5-1,TGCGCCAGCACCCGGGACAGCATCAATTCACCCCTCCACTTT,CASTRDSINSPLHF
TRBJ1-1,once,.,TRBV7-9,TGTGCCAGCAGCCGGGAGACGAACACTGAAGCTTTCTTT,CASSRETNTEAFF
TRBJ1-3,.,.,TRBV5-1,TGCGCCAGCAGCTCCCAGACAGGAAACTCTGGAAACACCATATATTTT,CASSSQTGNSGNTIYF
TRBJ2-1,.,.,TRBV19,TGTGCCAGTAGTATCGACACAGTATACAATGAGCAGTTCTTC,CASSIDTVYNEQFF
TRBJ1-6,.,.,TRBV2,TGTGCCAGCAAAACCGAGCTGAATTCACCCCTCCACTTT,CASKTELNSPLHF
TRBJ1-3,.,.,TRBV6-1,TGTGCCAGCAGGCGCGACAGCTCTGGAAACACCATATATTTT,CASRRDSSGNTIYF
TRBJ1-5,.,.,TRBV19,TGTGCCAGTAGTGCACCGCCAGGGGCCCCAAATCAGCCCCAGCATTTT,CASSAPPGAPNQPQHF
TRBJ1-1,.,.,TRBV5-1,TGCGCCAGCAGCTTGGATACAGGGAGGGGTGAAGCTTTCTTT,CASSLDTGRGEAFF
TRBJ1-2,.,.,TRBV10-3,TGTGCCATCAGTGAAGACGGACTGACCTATGGCTACACCTTC,CAISEDGLTYGYTF
TRBJ2-7,.,TRBD2,TRBV20-1,TGCAGTGCTAGTGATAGCGGGGGGGCCGGCTACGAGCAGTACTTC,CSASDSGGAGYEQYF
TRBJ2-1,.,TRBD1,TRBV5-6,TGTGCCAGCAGCTTGCTCCCGGGACAGAGAGGGGTAAATGAGCAGTTCTTC,CASSLLPGQRGVNEQFF
TRBJ2-3,.,TRBD2,TRBV5-4,TGTGCCAGCAGCTTGGACGGGGGGGCTGGAGATACGCAGTATTTT,CASSLDGGAGDTQYF
TRBJ2-7,.,.,TRBV7-2,TGTGCCAGCAGCTTAGAACAGGGGGGGGCCCACGAGCAGTACTTC,CASSLEQGGAHEQYF
TRBJ2-2,few,.,TRBV6-5,TGTGCCAGCAGTTACTCGAGGAACACCGGGGAGCTGTTTTTT,CASSYSRNTGELFF
TRBJ1-3,.,.,TRBV2,TGTGCCAGCAGTGACCAGGGAAACTCTGGAAACACCATATATTTT,CASSDQGNSGNTIYF
TRBJ2-4,.,TRBD1,TRBV19,TGTGCCAGTAGTATCTGGGACAGGGGCCCGGGCATTCAGTACTTC,CASSIWDRGPGIQYF
TRBJ2-3,.,.,TRBV19,TGTGCCAGTAGTATAGCAGGGAACGACTTGTATACGCAGTATTTT,CASSIAGNDLYTQYF
TRBJ1-5,.,.,TRBV19,TGTGCCAGTAGACAGAACAACCGGGACAATCAGCCCCAGCATTTT,CASRQNNRDNQPQHF
TRBJ1-4,.,.,TRBV4-1,TGCGCCAGCAGCCAGCCTACTAGAATCCCTGATAAACTGTTTTTT,CASSQPTRIPDKLFF
TRBJ2-3,.,TRBD1,TRBV7-6,TGTGCCAGCAGCTCACAGGGGGCAGGGGGAGATACGCAGTATTTT,CASSSQGAGGDTQYF
TRBJ2-3,.,.,TRBV9,TGTGCCAGCAGCGTAGCGGGCGGGGATACGCAGTATTTT,CASSVAGGDTQYF
TRBJ1-5,few,TRBD1,TRBV30,TGTGCCTGGAGTGCTGGGACAGGGATCAATCAGCCCCAGCATTTT,CAWSAGTGINQPQHF
TRBJ2-5,.,TRBD2,TRBV5-1,TGCGCCAGCAGCTCCGGGACTAGCGGGGGGGAAGAGACCCAGTACTTC,CASSSGTSGGEETQYF
TRBJ1-4,.,.,TRBV9,TGTGCCAGCAGCGCGCAGGATTCTAATGAAAAACTGTTTTTT,CASSAQDSNEKLFF
TRBJ1-2,once,TRBD1,TRBV10-2,TGCGCCAGCAGTGAGGACAGGGCCGGTGGCTACACCTTC,CASSEDRAGGYTF
TRBJ1-4,.,.,TRBV4-1,TGCGCCAGCAGCCGCGAATGGGGGGGGACTAATGAAAAACTGTTTTTT,CASSREWGGTNEKLFF
TRBJ1-6,.,.,TRBV9,TGTGCCAGCAGCTCCCGGGGAGGCTCACCCCTCCACTTT,CASSSRGGSPLHF
TRBJ1-5,.,.,TRBV2,TGTGCCAGCAGTTCACAGGGAAGCAATCAGCCCCAGCATTTT,CASSSQGSNQPQHF
TRBJ1-5,.,TRBD1,TRBV6-2/TRBV6-3,TGTGCCAGCAGTTTCCATCGGGACAGACATCAGCCCCAGCATTTT,CASSFHRDRHQPQHF
TRBJ1-1,.,TRBD1,TRBV4-1,TGCGCCAGCAATTTAGGGACAGGGCTCACTGAAGCTTTCTTT,CASNLGTGLTEAFF
TRBJ2-2,.,TRBD1,TRBV2,TGTGCCAGCAAACCGGGACAGTACACCGGGGAGCTGTTTTTT,CASKPGQYTGELFF
TRBJ1-1,.,.,TRBV7-8,TGTGCCAGCAGCCCCGAAGGGGGGGGTCCGGACACTGAAGCTTTCTTT,CASSPEGGGPDTEAFF
TRBJ2-7,.,.,TRBV5-4,TGTGCCAGCAGCTTGTCGCAGGGTCTCCACGAGCAGTACTTC,CASSLSQGLHEQYF
TRBJ1-5,.,TRBD1,TRBV30,TGTGCCTGGAGTAAAAACAGGGGGTGGAATCAGCCCCAGCATTTT,CAWSKNRGWNQPQHF